Listed here is a single T cell receptor beta chain. The record originates from a study of cytomegalovirus exposure and HLA in healthy donors. Primers included in the PCR were 60 Vbeta and 13 Jbeta primers. Clones were sequenced by immunoSEQ multiplex PCR, and TCRdb holds only the in-frame ones, with some missing. This repertoire shows 150,000 to 200,000 clones, over 80% found once; its top ten account for around 1.3%. Germline CDR1 is PRHDT and CDR2 is FYEKMQ (reference sequence). Trimming cost V 3 bases and J 8 bases, with 7 bases left between them. CDR3 length equals 12 residues. This clonotype was obtained from a boy younger than 10 in good health and CMV-seronegative. Sequencing used PBMCs. The rearrangement links TRBV13 to TRBJ1-4; D gene unclear. In nucleotides, the CDR3 is TGTGCCAGCAGCTTGGAGGGAGAAAAACTGTTTTTT. Its protein is CASSLEGEKLFF.